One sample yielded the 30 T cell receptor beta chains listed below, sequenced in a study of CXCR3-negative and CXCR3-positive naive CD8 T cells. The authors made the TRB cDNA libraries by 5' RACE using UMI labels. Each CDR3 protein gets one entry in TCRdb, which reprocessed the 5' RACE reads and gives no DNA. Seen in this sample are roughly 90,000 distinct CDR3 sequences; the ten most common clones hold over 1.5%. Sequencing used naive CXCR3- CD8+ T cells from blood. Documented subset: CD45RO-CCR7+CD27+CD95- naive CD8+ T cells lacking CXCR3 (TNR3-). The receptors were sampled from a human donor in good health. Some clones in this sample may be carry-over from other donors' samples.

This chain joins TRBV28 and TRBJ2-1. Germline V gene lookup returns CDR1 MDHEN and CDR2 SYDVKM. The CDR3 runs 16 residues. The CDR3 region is CASSFQEGRSYNEQFF.

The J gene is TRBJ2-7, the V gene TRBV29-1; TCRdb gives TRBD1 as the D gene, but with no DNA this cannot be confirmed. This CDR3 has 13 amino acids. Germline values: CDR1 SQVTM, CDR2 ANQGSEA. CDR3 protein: CSVEGVSSYEQYF.

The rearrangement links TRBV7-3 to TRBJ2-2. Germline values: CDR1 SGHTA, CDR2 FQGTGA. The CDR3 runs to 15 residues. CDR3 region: CASSSLRTRTGELFF.

The CDR3 here is CSASLSGSSYEQYF. This chain uses TRBV29-1 with TRBJ2-7; without DNA, the TCRdb call of TRBD2 cannot be checked. Germline assignment: CDR1 SQVTM and CDR2 ANQGSEA. CDR3 length equals 14 residues.

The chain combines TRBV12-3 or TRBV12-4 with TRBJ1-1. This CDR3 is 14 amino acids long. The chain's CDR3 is CASSWGLKDTEAFF.

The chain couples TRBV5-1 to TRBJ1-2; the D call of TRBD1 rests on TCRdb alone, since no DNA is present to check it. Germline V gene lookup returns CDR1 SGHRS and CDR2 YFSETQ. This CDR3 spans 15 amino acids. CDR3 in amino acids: CASSSELGGRGGYTF.

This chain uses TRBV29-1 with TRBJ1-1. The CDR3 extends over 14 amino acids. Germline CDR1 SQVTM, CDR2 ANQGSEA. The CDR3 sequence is CSVELGDLLWEAFF.

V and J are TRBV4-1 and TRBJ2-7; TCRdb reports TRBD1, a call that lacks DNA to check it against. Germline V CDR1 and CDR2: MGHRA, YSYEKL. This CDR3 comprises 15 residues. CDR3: CASSQVGGSSYEQYF.

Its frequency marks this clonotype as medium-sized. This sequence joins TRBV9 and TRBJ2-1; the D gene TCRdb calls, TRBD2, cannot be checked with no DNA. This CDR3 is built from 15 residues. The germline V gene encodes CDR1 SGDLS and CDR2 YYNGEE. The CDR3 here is CASSSQAGGHNEQFF.

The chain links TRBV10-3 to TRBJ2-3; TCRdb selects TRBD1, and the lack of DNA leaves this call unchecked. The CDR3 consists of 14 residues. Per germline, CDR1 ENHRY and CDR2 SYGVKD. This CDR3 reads CAISGQGDTDTQYF.

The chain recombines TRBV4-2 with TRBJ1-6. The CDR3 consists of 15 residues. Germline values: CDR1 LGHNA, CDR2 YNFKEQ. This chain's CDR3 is CASSPPADYNSPLHF.

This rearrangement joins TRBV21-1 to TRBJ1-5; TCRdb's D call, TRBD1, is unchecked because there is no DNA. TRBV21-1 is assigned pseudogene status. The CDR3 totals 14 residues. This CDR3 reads CASSNSGVNQPQHF.

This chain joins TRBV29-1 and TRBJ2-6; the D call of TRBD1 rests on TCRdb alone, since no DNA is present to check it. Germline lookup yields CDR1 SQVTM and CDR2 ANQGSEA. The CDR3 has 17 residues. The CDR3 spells CSVGGGDRSSGANVLTF.

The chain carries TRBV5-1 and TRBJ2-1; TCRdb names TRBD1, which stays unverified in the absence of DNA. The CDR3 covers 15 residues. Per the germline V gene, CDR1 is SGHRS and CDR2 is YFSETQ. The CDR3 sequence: CASSPSRDSDNEQFF.

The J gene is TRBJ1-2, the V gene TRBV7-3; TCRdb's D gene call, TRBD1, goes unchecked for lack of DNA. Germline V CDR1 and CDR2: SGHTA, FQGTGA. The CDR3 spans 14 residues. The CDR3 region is CASSSRGGDYGYTF.

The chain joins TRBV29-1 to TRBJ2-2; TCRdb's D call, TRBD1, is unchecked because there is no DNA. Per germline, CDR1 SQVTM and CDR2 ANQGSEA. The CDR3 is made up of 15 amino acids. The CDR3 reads CSALYPSGATGELFF.

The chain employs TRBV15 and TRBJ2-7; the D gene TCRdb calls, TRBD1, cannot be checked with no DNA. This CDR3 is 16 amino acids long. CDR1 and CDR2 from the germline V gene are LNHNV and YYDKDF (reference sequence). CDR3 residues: CATSRNRDRVFYEQYF.

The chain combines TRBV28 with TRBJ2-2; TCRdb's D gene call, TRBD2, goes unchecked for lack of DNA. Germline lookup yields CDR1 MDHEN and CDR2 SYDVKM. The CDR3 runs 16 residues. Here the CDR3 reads CASSLWSGRAAGELFF.

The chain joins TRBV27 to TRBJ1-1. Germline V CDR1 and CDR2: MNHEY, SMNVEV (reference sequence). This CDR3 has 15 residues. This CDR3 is CASKPDGSMNTEAFF.

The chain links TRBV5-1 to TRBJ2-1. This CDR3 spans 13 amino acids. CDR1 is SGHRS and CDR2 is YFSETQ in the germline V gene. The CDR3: CASSLYSEDEQFF.

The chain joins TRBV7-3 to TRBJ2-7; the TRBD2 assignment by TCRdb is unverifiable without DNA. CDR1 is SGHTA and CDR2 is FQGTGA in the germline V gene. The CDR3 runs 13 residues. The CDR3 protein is CASSRDLSYEQYF.

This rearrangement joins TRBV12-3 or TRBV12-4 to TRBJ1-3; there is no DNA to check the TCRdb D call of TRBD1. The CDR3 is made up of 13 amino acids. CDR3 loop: CASSWALGDTIYF.

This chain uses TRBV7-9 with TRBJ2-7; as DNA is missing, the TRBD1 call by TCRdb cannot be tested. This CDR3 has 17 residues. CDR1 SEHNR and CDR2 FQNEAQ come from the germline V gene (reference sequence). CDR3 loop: CASSPSPGQGSSYEQYF.

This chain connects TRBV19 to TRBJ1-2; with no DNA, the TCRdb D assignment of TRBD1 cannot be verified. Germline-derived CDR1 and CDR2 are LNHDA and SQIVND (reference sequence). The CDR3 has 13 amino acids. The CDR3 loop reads CASSISGVVGYTF.

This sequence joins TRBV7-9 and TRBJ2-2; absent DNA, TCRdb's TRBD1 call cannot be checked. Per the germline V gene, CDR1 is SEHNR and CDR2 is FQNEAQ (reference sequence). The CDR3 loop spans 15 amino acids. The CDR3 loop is CASSGRDRDPGELFF.

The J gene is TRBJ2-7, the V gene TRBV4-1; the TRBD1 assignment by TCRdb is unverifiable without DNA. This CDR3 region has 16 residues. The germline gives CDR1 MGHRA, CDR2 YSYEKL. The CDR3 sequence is CASSQARAPKAYEQYF.

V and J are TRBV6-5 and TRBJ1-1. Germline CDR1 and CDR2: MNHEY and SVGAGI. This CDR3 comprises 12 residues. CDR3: CASRHEGTEAFF.

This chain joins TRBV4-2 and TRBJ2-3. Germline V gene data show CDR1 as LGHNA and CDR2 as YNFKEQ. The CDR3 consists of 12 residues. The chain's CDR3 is CASSPTEDTQYF.

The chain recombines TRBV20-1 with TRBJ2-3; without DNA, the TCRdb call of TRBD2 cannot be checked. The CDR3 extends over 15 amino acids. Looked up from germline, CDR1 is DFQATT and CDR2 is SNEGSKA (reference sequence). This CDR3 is CSADEAEESQDTQYF.

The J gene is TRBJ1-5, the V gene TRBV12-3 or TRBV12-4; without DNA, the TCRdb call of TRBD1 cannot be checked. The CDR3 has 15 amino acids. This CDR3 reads CASSFSGALSQPQHF.